The 21 T cell receptor beta chains reported below all come from one sample, sequenced in a study of T cells in Graves' hyperthyroidism and ophthalmopathy. RNA transcripts yielded amplified TCR beta CDR3 regions. The primer set for the first-round RT-PCR of the TCR CDR3 was HTBI. TCRdb used MiXCR to reprocess the multiplex PCR reads, holding one entry per CDR3 protein. The table records approximately 410,000 distinct CDR3 sequences, 12% to 15% of them present only once. Sequenced material: blood. Receptors originate from a woman aged 18-29 years with Graves' hyperthyroidism.

The table lists this clonotype with many counts. The chain joins TRBV28 to TRBJ1-3; D uncertain. The germline V gene encodes CDR1 MDHEN and CDR2 SYDVKM. The CDR3 has 16 amino acids. V lost 3 bases, J lost 4 bases, and 16 bases lay in between. CDR3 sequence (DNA): TGTGCCAGCAGTTTGGGGTTCAGGTCGCCAGGAAACACCATATATTTT. The encoded protein is CASSLGFRSPGNTIYF.

The sample holds a few counts of this clonotype. This sequence joins TRBV6-1 and TRBJ1-2; no clear D. The CDR3 has 17 residues. CDR1 and CDR2 from the germline V gene are MNHNS and SASEGT. Between the trimmed V and J ends, which lost 6 bases and 4 bases, there was a span of 24 bases. CDR3 in DNA: TGTGCCAGCAGCCTCCGCCCCGAGTTGTCGCAAGGCTATGGCTACACCTTC. This sequence encodes CASSLRPELSQGYGYTF.

This clonotype was seen more than once but under ten times. The rearrangement joins TRBV4-1 to TRBJ2-7; no reliable D call. V was trimmed by 0 bases and J by 0 bases, leaving 6 bases between them. This CDR3 spans 14 amino acids. Germline assignment: CDR1 MGHRA and CDR2 YSYEKL. The CDR3 reads CASSQEGVSYEQYF. The CDR3 DNA follows: TGCGCCAGCAGCCAAGAAGGCGTCTCCTACGAGCAGTACTTC.

The V and J genes are TRBV9 and TRBJ1-3; D not certain. Germline values: CDR1 SGDLS, CDR2 YYNGEE. The length of the CDR3 is 12 residues. Deletions cut 0 bases from V and 4 bases from J, with 2 bases between. The CDR3 coding sequence is TGTGCCAGCAGCGTAGAGGGAAACACCATATATTTT. Its translation: CASSVEGNTIYF.

This clonotype was observed many times. Written as DNA, the CDR3 is TGTGCCAGCAGCCAAGATCCCGGGGCCAATCTGAAGCAGTACTTC. Protein: CASSQDPGANLKQYF. The V call is TRBV3-1, the J call TRBJ2-7; D might be TRBD1 or TRBD2, each matching 5 bases. V shed 0 bases and J shed 8 bases, with 17 bases lying between them. CDR1 and CDR2 (germline): LGHDT, YNNKEL (reference sequence). The CDR3 spans 15 residues.

At least ten counts were recorded for this clonotype. V is TRBV6-1 and J is TRBJ1-2, with D hard to call. V shed 7 bases and J shed 4 bases, with 13 bases lying between them. The CDR3 loop spans 13 amino acids. Germline loops: CDR1 MNHNS, CDR2 SASEGT. The CDR3 here is CASKVTFGYGYTF. The CDR3 coding sequence is TGTGCCAGCAAAGTGACCTTTGGCTATGGCTACACCTTC.

V gene TRBV19 combines with J gene TRBJ1-5; TRBD1 aligns across 7 bases. The CDR3 has 20 residues. Trimming cost V 4 bases and J 0 bases; bases outside gene matches: 18. The V gene's germline CDR1 is LNHDA and CDR2 SQIVND (reference sequence). The CDR3 loop reads CASSTYRGERYPYSNQPQHF. CDR3 in DNA: TGTGCCAGTAGTACTTACAGGGGAGAACGCTATCCATATAGCAATCAGCCCCAGCATTTT.

In its sample, this clonotype was seen a few times. The genes are TRBV6-1 and TRBJ2-3; D is uncertain. CDR1 is MNHNS and CDR2 is SASEGT in the germline V gene. V lost 10 bases and J lost 6, with 14 bases in between. The CDR3 sequence is 12 residues long. CDR3 residues: CATQDPADTQYF. The CDR3 DNA sequence: TGTGCCACACAAGACCCCGCCGATACGCAGTATTTT.

This clonotype was counted between two and nine times. V gene TRBV19 combines with J gene TRBJ2-5, with TRBD1 matching 7 bases. The V gene end was trimmed by 4 bases and the J gene end by 5 bases; junction bases not matched to a gene: 13. The CDR3 consists of 16 residues. Germline lookup yields CDR1 LNHDA and CDR2 SQIVND (reference sequence). The CDR3: CASSRTTGASRETQYF. In DNA form, the CDR3 reads TGTGCCAGTAGTAGAACTACAGGGGCGTCCCGGGAGACCCAGTACTTC. Complete variable domain (other parts from reference TRBV19 and TRBJ2-5): DGGITQSPKYLFRKEGQNVTLSCEQNLNHDAMYWYRQDPGQGLRLIYYSQIVNDFQKGDIAEGYSVSREKKESFPLTVTSAQKNPTAFYLCASSRTTGASRETQYFGPGTRLLVL.

This clonotype has at least ten counts. The rearrangement links TRBV30 to TRBJ2-4; D unclear. Trimming cost V 3 bases and J 7 bases, with 10 bases left between them. CDR3 length equals 12 residues. Germline V gene lookup returns CDR1 GTSNPN and CDR2 SVGIG (reference sequence). DNA for the CDR3: TGTGCCTGGAGATCCGAAGGGAACATTCAGTACTTC. Protein product: CAWRSEGNIQYF.

This clonotype turned up a few times. The V and J genes are TRBV7-9 and TRBJ1-4; 9 bases match TRBD1. Germline trimming cut 5 bases from V and 1 base from J; bases unmatched to any gene: 2. Looked up from germline, CDR1 is SEHNR and CDR2 is FQNEAQ (reference sequence). The length of the CDR3 is 15 residues. CDR3 nucleotides: TGTGCCAGCAGCCCGGACAGGGGAACTAATGAAAAACTGTTTTTT. It encodes CASSPDRGTNEKLFF.

This clonotype has at least ten counts. V gene TRBV2 combines with J gene TRBJ2-7; D remains unclear. V lost 7 bases to trimming and J lost 2 bases, with 9 bases between them. Germline values: CDR1 SNHLY, CDR2 FYNNEI. This CDR3 has 12 residues. This CDR3 reads CASNSEAYEQYF. In DNA form, the CDR3 reads TGTGCCAGCAACAGCGAAGCCTACGAGCAGTACTTC.

At least ten counts were recorded for this clonotype. Relative to the germline gene, one junction end is altered; a read error may explain this. The chain employs TRBV7-4 and TRBJ1-6; no clear D. This CDR3 comprises 15 residues. CDR1 and CDR2 (germline): SGHVT, SQSDAQ. CDR3 nucleotides: TGTGCCAGCAGCTTAGTAGCCTCCCATAATTCACCCCTCCACTTT. It is translated as CASSLVASHNSPLHF. The full variable domain, completed using reference TRBV7-4 and TRBJ1-6, is GAGVSQSPRYKVAKRGRDVALRCDSISGHVTLYWYRQTLGQGSEVLTYSQSDAQRDKSGRPSGRFSAERPERSVSTLKIQRTEQGDSAVYLCASSLVASHNSPLHFGNGTRLTVT.

This clonotype was seen many times. This chain joins TRBV15 and TRBJ2-7; D is possibly TRBD2 (6 bases). Germline V gives CDR1 LNHNV, CDR2 YYDKDF (reference sequence). The CDR3 is made up of 16 amino acids. V lost 5 bases, J lost 0 bases, and 17 bases lay in between. CDR3 region: CATSPQERASSYEQYF. As DNA, the CDR3 is TGTGCCACCAGCCCACAAGAGCGGGCCTCCTCCTACGAGCAGTACTTC.

This clonotype was detected many times. This rearrangement joins TRBV11-2 to TRBJ2-7; 10 bases line up with TRBD1. J was trimmed by 6 bases and V by 7 bases; bases with no gene match: 9. CDR3 length: 14 amino acids. Germline assignment: CDR1 SGHAT and CDR2 FQNNGV. The CDR3 loop is CASTDRQGAGEQYF. The DNA for the CDR3 is TGTGCCAGCACTGATCGACAGGGGGCTGGCGAGCAGTACTTC.

The genes are TRBV5-6 and TRBJ2-7; D is perhaps TRBD2 (6 bases). This CDR3 has 15 amino acids. The V end was cut by 0 bases, the J end by 0 bases, with 10 bases between. The germline V gene has CDR1 SGHDT and CDR2 YYEEEE. CDR3 loop: CASSLASAVSYEQYF. CDR3 nucleotides: TGTGCCAGCAGCTTGGCTAGCGCGGTCTCCTACGAGCAGTACTTC.

Ten or more counts support this clonotype. V is TRBV20-1 and J is TRBJ1-5; D unclear. V was pared by 7 bases and J by 3 bases, with 19 bases between. Germline V gives CDR1 DFQATT, CDR2 SNEGSKA (reference sequence). This CDR3 spans 15 amino acids. For the CDR3, the DNA is TGCAGTGTTTTGGTCCGGGAGCACTACAATCAGCCCCAGCATTTT. Translated: CSVLVREHYNQPQHF.

Only a few counts were recorded for this clonotype. The J gene is TRBJ1-2, the V gene TRBV2; weak D call: TRBD1 (5 bases). V lost 8 bases to trimming and J lost 3 bases, with 13 bases between them. Per the germline V gene, CDR1 is SNHLY and CDR2 is FYNNEI. The CDR3 covers 13 residues. The CDR3 nucleotides read TGTGCCAGCTCGGGCAGGGACGACTATGGCTACACCTTC. It codes for CASSGRDDYGYTF.

The chain combines TRBV5-1 with TRBJ2-5; the match to TRBD1 covers 9 bases. J gave up 5 bases and V 4 bases, and 12 bases lay outside the gene matches. CDR3 length equals 16 residues. Germline values: CDR1 SGHRS, CDR2 YFSETQ. The CDR3 region has the DNA TGCGCCAGCAGCAATTCCGGGACAGGGCTACGGGAGACCCAGTACTTC. This translates into CASSNSGTGLRETQYF.

This clonotype was observed a few times. Given a much more abundant clone one base away, this may be a read error. This chain links TRBV2 with TRBJ2-7, with D perhaps matching TRBD1 or TRBD2 (5 bases each). The germline CDR1 and CDR2 sequences are SNHLY and FYNNEI. This CDR3 is 15 amino acids long. This chain's CDR3 is CASRDRDPAHYERYF. In DNA, the CDR3 is TGTGCCAGCAGGGACCGGGACCCTGCCCACTACGAGCGGTACTTC.

The genes are TRBV6-1 and TRBJ1-4, with TRBD1 matching over 11 bases. The CDR3 is 14 amino acids. With 4 bases clipped from V and 11 bases from J, the junction kept 6 bases outside the gene matches. Germline V CDR1 and CDR2: MNHNS, SASEGT. The CDR3 region is CASSAGQGADKLFF. The CDR3 DNA sequence: TGTGCCAGCAGTGCCGGACAGGGGGCTGACAAACTGTTTTTT.